This TCR beta chain was sequenced for a study of OX40 agonist ivuxolimab in advanced cancers. General study points: Among the lowest levels of clonal expansion were found in partial responders at 0.1-3.0 mg/kg. CD8+ T cells showed, on average, more clonal expansion than CD4+ cells. Antigen targets of the expanded peripheral T cells went undetermined.

The repertoire was sequenced with immunoSEQ multiplex PCR; TCRdb's copy has only in-frame clones and lacks some. The table records about 88,000 clones, around 85% of them present only once. Prior autoimmune disease or systemic immunosuppression barred patients. This clone was detected once. Its target is unknown. Germline V gives CDR1 SGHDN, CDR2 FVKESK. V was pared by 4 bases and J by 8 bases, with 12 bases between. The CDR3 loop spans 12 amino acids. This receptor was taken from an adult with an advanced solid tumor such as melanoma, head and neck, liver or kidney cancer. The chain has TRBV14 and TRBJ2-7; D might be TRBD2 (5 bases). Sequences were derived from CD4+ or CD8+ T cells sorted from blood, sampled in a trial of the OX40 agonist ivuxolimab. The CDR3 reads CASSLYREKQYF. The CDR3 nucleotides read TGTGCCAGCAGCCTATACCGGGAAAAGCAGTACTTC.